This T cell receptor (beta chain) was observed in a study of CD8 T cell repertoires and HIV-1 epitope variants. Germline trimming cut 5 bases from V and 5 bases from J; bases unmatched to any gene: 9. The V gene's germline CDR1 is MNHNY and CDR2 SVGAGI (reference sequence). The CDR3 sequence is 16 residues long. This clone was counted between two and nine times. Antigen specificity is unknown. The repertoire was sequenced with immunoSEQ multiplex PCR; TCRdb's copy has only in-frame clones and lacks some. The data show under 3,500 clones, about 68% seen once. The sequencing input was cultured CD8+ T cells derived from PBMCs. This receptor was taken from a male donor with HIV. The J gene is TRBJ2-5, the V gene TRBV6-6, with 12 bases aligning to TRBD1. CDR3 residues: CASSQGQGAFSETQYF. The DNA of the CDR3 is TGTGCCAGCAGTCAGGGACAGGGGGCGTTTTCCGAGACCCAGTACTTC.